The present T cell receptor beta chain was sequenced within a study of T cell repertoires in cytomegalovirus infection. Study-level background: Researchers turned to recently identified HLA-C-restricted CMV epitopes as well as well-studied HLA-B-restricted ones. Public TCR beta signatures marked donors with CMV infection and the matching HLA. Overall study findings and caveats: The ex vivo response showed dominance by HLA-C-restricted CMV-specific TCR beta clonotypes. Totalled public TCR beta family frequency picked out people who carried CMV plus the relevant HLA.

V was shortened by 5 bases and J by 1 base, with 8 bases between the two germline ends. Germline loops: CDR1 DFQATT, CDR2 SNEGSKA (reference sequence). The CDR3 runs 12 residues. Regarding this clonotype: Its antigen is unknown.

TCRdb reanalysed the reads using MiXCR and keeps one entry per CDR3 protein. Of roughly 500,000 distinct CDR3 sequences listed, roughly 43% were seen once; the top ten hold 35% to 50%. The V gene is TRBV20-1, the J gene TRBJ1-1, with D unclear. Sample: cultured PBMCs, taken from culture after CMV antigen stimulation. The sequence came from a human donor in good health (CMV status not recorded). Some clones in this sample may be carry-over from other donors' samples. CDR3 sequence reads: CSASTENTEAFF. For the CDR3, the DNA is TGCAGTGCTTCGACTGAGAACACTGAAGCTTTCTTT.